These T cell receptor beta chains were read from a single sample in a study of shared clonotypes between healthy human individuals. Sequencing used immunoSEQ multiplex PCR; TCRdb keeps in-frame clones, though not all of them. The sample includes about 990,000 clones, 75% to 85% of them seen just once. Sequenced material: memory CD4+ T cells from PBMCs. The receptors were sampled from a young man in good health. Some clones in this sample may be carry-over from other donors' samples. CDR3s include the opening cysteine and the closing phenylalanine or tryptophan. The order of the fields is clone size, J gene, V gene, D gene, CDR3 protein, CDR3 DNA. D genes are given only for firm matches. Expanded clones are given a class, and other clones once, few, many or no size at all.

NA TRBJ2-1 TRBV6-6 NA CASSSVWDEQFF TGTGCCAGCAGCTCGGTATGGGATGAGCAGTTCTTC
NA TRBJ2-1 TRBV30 TRBD2 CAWTSGRASYNEQFF TGTGCCTGGACTAGCGGGAGGGCATCCTACAATGAGCAGTTCTTC
few TRBJ1-1 TRBV7-2 NA CASSLVKVNTEAFF TGTGCCAGCAGCTTAGTTAAGGTGAACACTGAAGCTTTCTTT
NA TRBJ1-2 TRBV5-1 NA CASSVRDTDYGYTF TGCGCCAGCAGCGTCCGGGACACGGACTATGGCTACACCTTC
once TRBJ2-3 TRBV9 TRBD1 CASSGYGQGGTDTQYF TGTGCCAGCAGCGGATACGGACAGGGGGGGACAGATACGCAGTATTTT
NA TRBJ2-7 TRBV6-6 NA CASSLSRLTVYEQYF TGTGCCAGCAGTCTGTCCAGGTTGACAGTTTACGAGCAGTACTTC
once TRBJ2-7 TRBV25-1 NA CASSHMGNEQYF TGTGCCAGCAGTCATATGGGTAACGAGCAGTACTTC
NA TRBJ2-2 TRBV18 NA CASSPLGDAGELFF TGTGCCAGCTCACCTTTAGGGGACGCCGGGGAGCTGTTTTTT
NA TRBJ1-1 TRBV5-6 NA CASTSRGGTEAFF TGTGCCAGCACCTCAAGGGGAGGGACTGAAGCTTTCTTT
NA TRBJ1-5 TRBV11-2 NA CASSLEGSGQPQHF TGTGCCAGCAGCTTAGAAGGGAGCGGTCAGCCCCAGCATTTT
NA TRBJ2-3 TRBV27 TRBD2 CASGRAGGRTDTQYF TGTGCCAGCGGTCGAGCGGGAGGTAGGACAGATACGCAGTATTTT
few TRBJ1-1 TRBV7-3 NA CASSLNPSYTEAFF TGTGCCAGCAGCTTAAACCCATCCTACACTGAAGCTTTCTTT